The rows below give T cell receptor beta chains drawn from one sample of a study of response to subunit inactivated influenza vaccine. From the RT-PCR reads, TCRdb called clonotypes with MiXCR, one entry per CDR3 protein. Seen here are about 580,000 distinct CDR3 sequences, about 15% observed once, and the top ten hold over 8.5%. The material was PBMCs from blood, obtained 11 to 12 days after vaccination. Receptors were obtained from a man between 45 and 60 years old who received an inactivated influenza vaccine. The CDR3 runs from the conserved cysteine through the conserved F or W. Each record gives: D gene, CDR3 length, J gene, V gene, clone size, CDR3 DNA, CDR3 protein. A D gene is named only where the DNA matches it firmly. The size field is filled for only some rows; it gives once, few, many or a size class.

d_gene: TRBD2
len: 13
j_gene: TRBJ2-1
v_gene: TRBV20-1
abundance: -
CDR3nt: TGCAGTGCTACCGTAGCGGGACTCAATGAGCAGTTCTTC
CDR3aa: CSATVAGLNEQFF

d_gene: TRBD2
len: 18
j_gene: TRBJ2-1
v_gene: TRBV5-1
abundance: many
CDR3nt: TGCGCCAGTAGGTTTGGCCTAGCGGGAGGGCCCCAGAGCAATGAGCAGTTCTTC
CDR3aa: CASRFGLAGGPQSNEQFF

d_gene: TRBD2
len: 14
j_gene: TRBJ2-7
v_gene: TRBV6-2/TRBV6-3
abundance: few
CDR3nt: TGTGCCAGCAGCCTAACCGGGACTAGCGGGAGCCGGGACTTC
CDR3aa: CASSLTGTSGSRDF

d_gene: -
len: 13
j_gene: TRBJ2-3
v_gene: TRBV15
abundance: -
CDR3nt: TGTGCCACCAGCAGAGATTCGGCAAATACGCAGTATTTT
CDR3aa: CATSRDSANTQYF

d_gene: -
len: 15
j_gene: TRBJ1-5
v_gene: TRBV4-1
abundance: -
CDR3nt: TGCGCCAGCAGCCAAGAAGGAGGGAGTAATCAGCCCCAGCATTTT
CDR3aa: CASSQEGGSNQPQHF

d_gene: -
len: 16
j_gene: TRBJ2-2
v_gene: TRBV9
abundance: -
CDR3nt: TGTGCCAGCAGCGTAGGGGCAGGAGCGAACACCGGGGAGCTGTTTTTT
CDR3aa: CASSVGAGANTGELFF

d_gene: -
len: 15
j_gene: TRBJ2-5
v_gene: TRBV20-1
abundance: -
CDR3nt: TGCAGTGCTAGAGACTACCCGGATTTTCAAGAGACCCAGTACTTC
CDR3aa: CSARDYPDFQETQYF

d_gene: TRBD2
len: 16
j_gene: TRBJ2-1
v_gene: TRBV5-6
abundance: -
CDR3nt: TGTGCCAGCAGCTTGGCCCACGGGGGGGGACACAATGAGCAGTTCTTC
CDR3aa: CASSLAHGGGHNEQFF

d_gene: TRBD2
len: 13
j_gene: TRBJ2-5
v_gene: TRBV20-1
abundance: -
CDR3nt: TGCAGTGCTAGACGACTAGCCCAGACGACCCAGTACTTC
CDR3aa: CSARRLAQTTQYF

d_gene: TRBD1
len: 17
j_gene: TRBJ2-1
v_gene: TRBV15
abundance: few
CDR3nt: TGTGCCACCAGCAGAGGCCTCCCGGGACAGGGGGTTAATGAGCAGTTCTTC
CDR3aa: CATSRGLPGQGVNEQFF

d_gene: TRBD2
len: 17
j_gene: TRBJ2-1
v_gene: TRBV12-3/TRBV12-4
abundance: few
CDR3nt: TGTGCCAGCAGTTTATTTCGACTAGCGGGGGGTTACAATGAGCAGTTCTTC
CDR3aa: CASSLFRLAGGYNEQFF

d_gene: -
len: 12
j_gene: TRBJ1-2
v_gene: TRBV20-1
abundance: few
CDR3nt: TGCAGTGCTAGTAAGGGGACCTATGGCTACACCTTC
CDR3aa: CSASKGTYGYTF

d_gene: TRBD2
len: 14
j_gene: TRBJ2-3
v_gene: TRBV28
abundance: -
CDR3nt: TGTGCCAGCAGGTCTAGCGGGATAACAGATACGCAGTATTTT
CDR3aa: CASRSSGITDTQYF

d_gene: TRBD2
len: 17
j_gene: TRBJ2-5
v_gene: TRBV4-2
abundance: -
CDR3nt: TGTGCCAGCAGCCCCTTCGTTAGCGGGGGGGCCGGGGAGACCCAGTACTTC
CDR3aa: CASSPFVSGGAGETQYF

d_gene: -
len: 15
j_gene: TRBJ2-3
v_gene: TRBV18
abundance: -
CDR3nt: TGTGCCAGCTCACCACCGAACGCAGGGGGGGATACGCAGTATTTT
CDR3aa: CASSPPNAGGDTQYF

d_gene: -
len: 14
j_gene: TRBJ2-7
v_gene: TRBV10-3
abundance: -
CDR3nt: TGTGCCATCAGAAGGACCTCTTCCTCCTACGAGCAGTACTTC
CDR3aa: CAIRRTSSSYEQYF

d_gene: -
len: 13
j_gene: TRBJ2-1
v_gene: TRBV10-3
abundance: many
CDR3nt: TGTGCCATCAGTGAGTCATCTGTGGATGAGCAGTTCTTC
CDR3aa: CAISESSVDEQFF

d_gene: -
len: 14
j_gene: TRBJ2-7
v_gene: TRBV6-1
abundance: -
CDR3nt: TGTGCCAGCAGTAAAGGACGGACCACCTACGAGCAGTACTTC
CDR3aa: CASSKGRTTYEQYF

d_gene: TRBD2
len: 13
j_gene: TRBJ2-5
v_gene: TRBV30
abundance: -
CDR3nt: TGTGCCTGGGGAAGACTAGCCGCAGAGACCCAGTACTTC
CDR3aa: CAWGRLAAETQYF

d_gene: -
len: 13
j_gene: TRBJ2-1
v_gene: TRBV4-1
abundance: many
CDR3nt: TGCGCCAGCAGCCTCAGGACGGATAGTGAGCAGTTCTTC
CDR3aa: CASSLRTDSEQFF

d_gene: -
len: 13
j_gene: TRBJ2-1
v_gene: TRBV21-1
abundance: -
CDR3nt: TGTGCCAGCAGCAAAGCTATGGGGGATGAGCAGTTCTTC
CDR3aa: CASSKAMGDEQFF

d_gene: -
len: 10
j_gene: TRBJ1-1
v_gene: TRBV10-1
abundance: few
CDR3nt: TGCGCTGGGACTGGCACTGAAGCTTTCTTT
CDR3aa: CAGTGTEAFF

d_gene: TRBD2
len: 15
j_gene: TRBJ2-5
v_gene: TRBV6-2/TRBV6-3
abundance: -
CDR3nt: TGTGCCAGCAGTTTAGCGGGGGTAACCAAAGAGACCCAGTACTTC
CDR3aa: CASSLAGVTKETQYF

d_gene: -
len: 16
j_gene: TRBJ2-7
v_gene: TRBV7-2
abundance: -
CDR3nt: TGTGCCAGCAGCCACCGGTCCGGGAGAAGCTCCTACGAGCAGTACTTC
CDR3aa: CASSHRSGRSSYEQYF